This T cell receptor beta chain originates from a study of shared clonotypes between healthy human individuals. Study information: Aged 18 to 49, the donors were a couple of women and a few men.

The deep-level immunoSEQ assay was used. Sequencing used immunoSEQ multiplex PCR; TCRdb keeps in-frame clones, though not all of them. The data hold 450,000 to 500,000 clones, with around 73% observed a single time. Donors included only healthy HIV-negative adults lacking recent acute infections or vaccinations. This CDR3 is built from 14 residues. V lost 0 bases and J 3 bases, leaving 8 bases between the germline ends. Germline V lookup: CDR1 LNHNV, CDR2 YYDKDF (reference sequence). The TCR comes from a woman aged 40 to 50 in good health. Some clones in this sample may be carry-over from other donors' samples. The gene calls are TRBV15 and TRBJ1-1; unclear D gene. Sequencing was performed on PBMCs. In DNA form, the CDR3 reads TGTGCCACCAGCAGAGACTTTGAGGACACTGAAGCTTTCTTT. It is translated as CATSRDFEDTEAFF.